Here is one T cell receptor beta chain with its context. The sample comes from a study of control samples from healthy donors and cancer patients. Method: immunoSEQ multiplex PCR; TCRdb's copy keeps in-frame clones and lacks some. The profile covers more than 95,000 clones, with 75% to 90% appearing a single time and approximately 19% taken by the ten largest. The CDR3 loop spans 13 amino acids. Trimming took 4 bases from V and 8 from J, leaving 15 bases between them. The TCR originated in a man in his 60s with lung cancer. Sequencing input: PBMCs. This chain joins TRBV12-3 or TRBV12-4 and TRBJ2-7, with a weak D call TRBD1 (5 bases). The CDR3 DNA is TGTGCCAGCAGTTCAGACACAGGATACAAGCAGTACGTC. Translated: CASSSDTGYKQYV.